This T cell receptor beta chain appears in the sequencing data of a study of regulatory T cells in long-lasting Graves disease. This sample's time point: persistent/refractory GD, antithyroid drugs over 5 years with positive TRAb. The TCR library was made from RNA that had been extracted from PBMCs in TRIzol. This CDR3 is 17 amino acids long. Germline V gene lookup returns CDR1 DFQATT and CDR2 SNEGSKA (reference sequence). Trimming removed 1 base from V and 1 base from J, with 17 bases in between. To make TCR beta libraries, researchers used iRepertoire HTBI primers and Arm-PCR of CDR3 regions. In the source study's methods: Samples revealed about 63 TRBV and 14 TRBJ segments. One entry per CDR3 protein results from TCRdb running MiXCR on the multiplex PCR reads. TCRdb's processing, not the authors' own work, is the source of the V and J calls. The sample has over 450,000 distinct CDR3 sequences; 20% to 25% are singletons.

On this clonotype itself: Its specificity is unknown.

Overall study findings and caveats: Persistent disease favored TRBV28, TRBJ1-2 and TRBJ2-5. Public clonotype sharing was higher in persistent than newly diagnosed patients. Small numbers of samples may have cut accuracy.

The sequenced sample was peripheral blood mononuclear cells (PBMCs), obtained when the disease was refractory, from a patient treated with antithyroid drugs. The TCR sequence derives from a female donor with Graves disease. V gene TRBV20-1 combines with J gene TRBJ2-4, with a weak D call TRBD2 (5 bases). Written as DNA, the CDR3 is TGCAGTGCTAGAGTGGACTTCAGTGCGAAGGCCAAAAACATTCAGTACTTC. Translation gives CSARVDFSAKAKNIQYF.